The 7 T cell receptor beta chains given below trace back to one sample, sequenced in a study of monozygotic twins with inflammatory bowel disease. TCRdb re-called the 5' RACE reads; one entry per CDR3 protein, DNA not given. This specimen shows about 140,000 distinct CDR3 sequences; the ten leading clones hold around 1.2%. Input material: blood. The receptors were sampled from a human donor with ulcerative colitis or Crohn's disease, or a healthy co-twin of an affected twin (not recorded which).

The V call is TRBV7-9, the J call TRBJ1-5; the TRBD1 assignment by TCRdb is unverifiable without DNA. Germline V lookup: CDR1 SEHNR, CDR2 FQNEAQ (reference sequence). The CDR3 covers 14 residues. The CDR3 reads CASSLAGERQPQHF.

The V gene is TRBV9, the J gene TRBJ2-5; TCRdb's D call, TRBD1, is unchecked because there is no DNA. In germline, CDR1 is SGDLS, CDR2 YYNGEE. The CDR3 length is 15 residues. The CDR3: CASSAGTGGMQTQYF. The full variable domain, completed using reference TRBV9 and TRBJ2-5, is DSGVTQTPKHLITATGQRVTLRCSPRSGDLSVYWYQQSLDQGLQFLIQYYNGEERAKGNILERFSAQQFPDLHSELNLSSLELGDSALYFCASSAGTGGMQTQYFGPGTRLLVL.

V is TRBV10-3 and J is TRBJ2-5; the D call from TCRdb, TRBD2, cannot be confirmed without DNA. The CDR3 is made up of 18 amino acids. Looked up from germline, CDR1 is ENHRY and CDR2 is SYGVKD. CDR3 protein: CAISIRGLAGGGQETQYF.

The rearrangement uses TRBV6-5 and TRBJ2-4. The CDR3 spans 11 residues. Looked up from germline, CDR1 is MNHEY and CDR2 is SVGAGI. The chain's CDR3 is CASSTKNIQYF.

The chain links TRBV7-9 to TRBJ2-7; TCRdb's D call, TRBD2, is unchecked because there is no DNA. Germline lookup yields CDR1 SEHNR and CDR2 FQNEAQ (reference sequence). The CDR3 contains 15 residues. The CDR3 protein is CASSSRRGPADEQYF.

This CDR3 is CASSYSGQSNQPQHF. This chain uses TRBV6-5 with TRBJ1-5. CDR1 is MNHEY and CDR2 is SVGAGI in the germline V gene. The CDR3 loop spans 15 amino acids.

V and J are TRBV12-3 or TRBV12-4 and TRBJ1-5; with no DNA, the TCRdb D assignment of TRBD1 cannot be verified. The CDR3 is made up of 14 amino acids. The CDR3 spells CASSGQGGNQPQHF.